One and the same sample provided the 32 T cell receptor beta chains below, sequenced in a study of blood T cell repertoires in COVID-19. Generated by immunoSEQ multiplex PCR, the TCRdb table keeps only in-frame clones and is missing some. The table includes 140,000 to 150,000 clones, around 87% detected once. Sequencing used PBMCs or T cells enriched from blood (not recorded which). These receptors all stem from a man aged 55 to 70 who had recovered from COVID-19.

This chain uses TRBV11-3 with TRBJ2-7, with TRBD1 identical over 10 bases. The CDR3 runs to 14 residues. The germline gives CDR1 SGHNT, CDR2 YENEEA. J gave up 5 bases and V 5 bases, and 6 bases lay outside the gene matches. This CDR3 reads CASSPRTGGHEQYF. CDR3 DNA sequence: TGTGCCAGCAGCCCAAGGACAGGGGGGCACGAGCAGTACTTC.

This chain uses TRBV30 with TRBJ2-2, with D tentatively TRBD1 (5 bases). Trimming cost V 2 bases and J 7 bases, with 17 bases left between them. Germline V lookup: CDR1 GTSNPN, CDR2 SVGIG (reference sequence). This CDR3 has 15 residues. CDR3 region: CAWSPNLGRSGELFF. DNA of the CDR3: TGTGCCTGGAGTCCGAATTTGGGGCGGAGCGGGGAGCTGTTTTTT.

The chain employs TRBV18 and TRBJ1-4, with 10 nucleotides matching TRBD1. Trimming took 0 bases from V and 3 from J; bases not matched to a gene: 4. This CDR3 region has 17 residues. CDR1 is KGHSH, CDR2 LQKENI, per germline. The CDR3 here is CASSPPGTGAPNEKLFF. DNA for the CDR3: TGTGCCAGCTCACCACCCGGGACAGGGGCACCTAATGAAAAACTGTTTTTT.

This clone was picked up one time. The chain recombines TRBV2 with TRBJ2-7; D unresolved. The CDR3 length is 14 residues. Germline values: CDR1 SNHLY, CDR2 FYNNEI. Trimming shortened V by 8 bases and J by 4 bases, and 18 bases separated the two germline ends. This CDR3 reads CASLRDLSSYEQYF. The CDR3 coding sequence is TGTGCCAGCCTCCGAGACTTAAGTTCATACGAGCAGTACTTC.

The gene calls are TRBV7-2 and TRBJ2-7; TRBD1 is a possible D gene (6 bases). The germline V gene has CDR1 SGHTA and CDR2 FQGNSA. Trimming removed 2 bases from V and 2 bases from J, with 13 bases in between. The CDR3 consists of 15 residues. The CDR3 DNA reads TGTGCCAGCAGCTTACTATTAGGGACAACCTACGAGCAGTACTTC. Amino acids: CASSLLLGTTYEQYF.

The J gene is TRBJ2-2, the V gene TRBV7-9; 11 bases map to TRBD2. With 3 bases clipped from V and 4 bases from J, the junction kept 7 bases outside the gene matches. Germline lookup yields CDR1 SEHNR and CDR2 FQNEAQ (reference sequence). This CDR3 has 17 residues. CDR3 loop: CASSFIAGGSITGELFF. The CDR3 DNA is TGTGCCAGCAGCTTCATAGCGGGAGGGTCAATCACCGGGGAGCTGTTTTTT.

The gene calls are TRBV2 and TRBJ1-1, with no clear D. CDR1 SNHLY and CDR2 FYNNEI come from the germline V gene. The CDR3 extends over 11 amino acids. Trimming removed 8 bases at V and 7 bases at J, with 11 bases between. The CDR3 spells CASLAGDEAFF. The CDR3 nucleotides read TGTGCCAGCCTCGCGGGAGATGAAGCTTTCTTT.

This clone is a singleton in its sample. The V call is TRBV18, the J call TRBJ2-3, with 8 bases lining up with TRBD1. Looked up from germline, CDR1 is KGHSH and CDR2 is LQKENI. The CDR3 loop spans 15 amino acids. V shed 6 bases and J 4 bases; nucleotides not matched to a gene: 9. CDR3 in DNA: TGTGCCAGCTCTCCGGACAGGGAGGACTCAGATACGCAGTATTTT. Translating it yields CASSPDREDSDTQYF.

The rearrangement links TRBV10-2 to TRBJ2-3; 10 bases match TRBD1. The CDR3 is 14 amino acids. V dropped 4 bases and J dropped 8; count of bases not matched to a gene: 6. Germline CDR1 reads WSHSY; CDR2 reads SAAADI. The DNA for the CDR3 is TGCGCCAGCAGTGGGGACAGGGGCCCAGGTACGCAGTATTTT. Its protein is CASSGDRGPGTQYF.

The chain uses TRBV7-3 and TRBJ1-1, with D uncertain. Germline CDR1 SGHTA, CDR2 FQGTGA. V lost 5 bases, J lost 7 bases, and 14 bases lay in between. The length of the CDR3 is 13 residues. The CDR3 sequence: CASSPRPGIEAFF. In DNA, the CDR3 is TGTGCCAGCAGCCCGAGGCCCGGGATTGAAGCTTTCTTT.

This clone was recorded once. The chain employs TRBV2 and TRBJ2-4; TRBD2 matches at 10 bases. The CDR3 spans 16 residues. Germline V lookup: CDR1 SNHLY, CDR2 FYNNEI. The V gene end was trimmed by 10 bases and the J gene end by 2 bases; junction bases not matched to a gene: 11. CDR3 residues: CATTSGRGPSKNIQYF. In DNA form, the CDR3 reads TGTGCCACTACAAGCGGGAGGGGTCCTTCCAAAAACATTCAGTACTTC.

J is TRBJ2-7 and V is TRBV5-1, with TRBD1 matching 11 bases. Per germline, CDR1 SGHRS and CDR2 YFSETQ. V lost 2 bases, J lost 0 bases, and 1 base stayed unmatched. This CDR3 has 15 amino acids. The CDR3 DNA sequence: TGCGCCAGCAGCTTTGGACAGGGGGCCTCCTACGAGCAGTACTTC. This encodes CASSFGQGASYEQYF.

V is TRBV5-1 and J is TRBJ1-2; no clear D gene. V was shortened by 0 bases and J by 8 bases, with 11 bases between the two germline ends. The CDR3 is 13 residues long. In germline, CDR1 is SGHRS, CDR2 YFSETQ. The CDR3: CASSLAGQRGYTF. DNA for the CDR3: TGCGCCAGCAGCTTGGCCGGTCAACGGGGCTACACCTTC.

This clone showed up just once. This sequence joins TRBV28 and TRBJ1-2; tentative D call: TRBD1 (6 bases). This CDR3 has 14 amino acids. With 7 bases removed from V and 5 bases from J, the gap between germline ends came to 17 bases. CDR1 and CDR2 from the germline V gene are MDHEN and SYDVKM. CDR3 protein: CASTKQTGPYGYTF. The CDR3 DNA is TGTGCCAGCACCAAACAGACAGGCCCATATGGCTACACCTTC.

The CDR3 is CASSRGTGDMETQYF. The CDR3 nucleotides are TGTGCCAGCAGTAGGGGGACAGGGGATATGGAGACCCAGTACTTC. The rearrangement uses TRBV25-1 and TRBJ2-5; 10 nucleotides agree with TRBD1. The V gene end was trimmed by 5 bases and the J gene end by 5 bases; junction bases not matched to a gene: 8. In germline, CDR1 is MGHDK, CDR2 SYGVNS. The CDR3 runs 15 residues. The entire variable domain, with the rest obtained from reference TRBV25-1 and TRBJ2-5, is as follows: EADIYQTPRYLVIGTGKKITLECSQTMGHDKMYWYQQDPGMELHLIHYSYGVNSTEKGDLSSESTVSRIRTEHFPLTLESARPSHTSQYLCASSRGTGDMETQYFGPGTRLLVL.

The chain carries TRBV2 and TRBJ2-3; TRBD2 agrees at 7 bases. Germline V CDR1 and CDR2: SNHLY, FYNNEI. The CDR3 sequence is 16 residues long. The V gene end was trimmed by 5 bases and the J gene end by 2 bases; junction bases not matched to a gene: 10. For the CDR3, the DNA is TGTGCCAGCAGTCAACCCCCCGGGACTACCACAGATACGCAGTATTTT. Translated, it gives CASSQPPGTTTDTQYF.

This chain uses TRBV6-5 with TRBJ2-7, with D perhaps TRBD2 (6 bases). The CDR3 covers 15 residues. The V gene's germline CDR1 is MNHEY and CDR2 SVGAGI. V was cut by 6 bases and J by 3 bases, with 18 bases left in between. The CDR3 sequence is CASRARRGLLYEQYF. In DNA, the CDR3 is TGTGCCAGCAGGGCCAGGAGGGGATTACTCTACGAGCAGTACTTC.

This clone is a singleton in its sample. The rearrangement links TRBV4-1 to TRBJ1-6; possibly TRBD1 for D (5 bases). The CDR3 sequence is 15 residues long. Trimming took off 1 base at V and 5 bases at J, with 9 bases between the two ends. Looked up from germline, CDR1 is MGHRA and CDR2 is YSYEKL. Here the CDR3 reads CASSQVIGDNSPLHF. In DNA, the CDR3 is TGCGCCAGCAGCCAAGTAATAGGGGATAATTCACCCCTCCACTTT.

V and J are TRBV2 and TRBJ2-1; no clear D. The germline CDR1 and CDR2 sequences are SNHLY and FYNNEI. The CDR3 totals 12 residues. V lost 4 bases and J lost 2, with 3 bases in between. CDR3 in DNA: TGTGCCAGCAGTGCCACCTACAATGAGCAGTTCTTC. Translation gives CASSATYNEQFF.

J is TRBJ2-2 and V is TRBV19; 11 bases line up with TRBD2. The germline CDR1 and CDR2 sequences are LNHDA and SQIVND (reference sequence). The V segment lost 7 bases and the J segment 3 bases; nucleotides outside the gene matches: 4. The length of the CDR3 is 15 residues. CDR3 nucleotide sequence: TGTGCCAGTACCACTAGCGGGGGATACACCGGGGAGCTGTTTTTT. Translating gives CASTTSGGYTGELFF.

This clone was counted a few times. The chain combines TRBV5-5 with TRBJ1-2; weak D call: TRBD1 (6 bases). Germline CDR1 is SGHKS and CDR2 is YYEKEE (reference sequence). This CDR3 contains 15 residues. V was trimmed by 0 bases and J by 8 bases, leaving 17 bases between them. The CDR3 loop reads CASSLAGGGVVGYTF. CDR3 nucleotide sequence: TGTGCCAGCAGCTTGGCGGGAGGGGGAGTGGTGGGCTACACCTTC.

The chain carries TRBV5-1 and TRBJ2-7; no clear D. CDR1 and CDR2 (germline): SGHRS, YFSETQ. CDR3 length equals 12 residues. V dropped 4 bases and J dropped 4 bases, with 9 bases sitting between them. The CDR3 DNA follows: TGCGCCAGCAGCCCCCTCGGGTACGAGCAGTACTTC. Its translation is CASSPLGYEQYF.

J is TRBJ2-1 and V is TRBV28; 11 positions agree with TRBD2. The ends lost 6 bases at V and 3 bases at J; junction bases unmatched: 4. The CDR3 runs 15 residues. Germline V CDR1 and CDR2: MDHEN, SYDVKM. Here the CDR3 DNA reads TGTGCCAGCAGGGCTGGGACTAGCGGCTACAATGAGCAGTTCTTC. Residues: CASRAGTSGYNEQFF.

The rearrangement uses TRBV6-5 and TRBJ2-2, with 7 positions matching TRBD2. V trimming: 10 bases; J trimming: 1 base; junction bases outside the gene matches: 9. Germline lookup yields CDR1 MNHEY and CDR2 SVGAGI. The CDR3 is 15 amino acids. CDR3 bases: TGTGCCACACCCGGGGGGATAGAGAACACCGGGGAGCTGTTTTTT. This codes for CATPGGIENTGELFF.

The V gene is TRBV12-3 or TRBV12-4, the J gene TRBJ2-7; 10 bases align to TRBD1. This CDR3 is 13 amino acids long. V shed 6 bases and J 3 bases; nucleotides not matched to a gene: 2. CDR3 sequence (DNA): TGTGCCAGCAGGCGGACAGGGGGCTACGAGCAGTACTTC. The encoded protein is CASRRTGGYEQYF.

The chain couples TRBV2 to TRBJ1-5; D is unclear. CDR3 size: 13 residues. The germline CDR1 and CDR2 sequences are SNHLY and FYNNEI. Between the trimmed V and J ends, which lost 3 bases and 6 bases, there was a span of 9 bases. In DNA, the CDR3 is TGTGCCAGCAGTGACAGTATGTTTCAGCCCCAGCATTTT. It codes for CASSDSMFQPQHF.

This chain links TRBV2 with TRBJ2-3; 7 nucleotides line up with TRBD1. The CDR3 is 15 amino acids. Germline V CDR1 and CDR2: SNHLY, FYNNEI. J lost 4 bases, V lost 5 bases, and 9 bases had no gene match. The CDR3 sequence: CASSWSPGQSDTQYF. The CDR3 region has the DNA TGTGCCAGCAGTTGGTCTCCGGGACAGTCAGATACGCAGTATTTT. Filled out from reference TRBV2 and TRBJ2-3, the complete variable domain reads EPEVTQTPSHQVTQMGQEVILRCVPISNHLYFYWYRQILGQKVEFLVSFYNNEISEKSEIFDDQFSVERPDGSNFTLKIRSTKLEDSAMYFCASSWSPGQSDTQYFGPGTRLTVL.

The chain recombines TRBV6-5 with TRBJ1-2; perhaps TRBD1 as D (6 bases). The CDR3 runs 11 residues. Looked up from germline, CDR1 is MNHEY and CDR2 is SVGAGI. V dropped 6 bases and J dropped 8 bases, with 10 bases sitting between them. The CDR3 coding sequence is TGTGCCAGCAGCCGAACAGGGGGCTACACCTTC. Translation: CASSRTGGYTF.

The genes are TRBV9 and TRBJ2-2; unclear D gene. The CDR3 extends over 13 amino acids. The V end was cut by 0 bases, the J end by 6 bases, with 6 bases between. Looked up from germline, CDR1 is SGDLS and CDR2 is YYNGEE. CDR3 sequence reads: CASSVEGAGELFF. CDR3 in DNA: TGTGCCAGCAGCGTAGAAGGAGCCGGGGAGCTGTTTTTT.

This clone came up once. V usage is TRBV11-2 and J usage is TRBJ2-3; the D gene is possibly TRBD2 (5 bases). The CDR3 runs to 12 residues. Germline CDR1 SGHAT, CDR2 FQNNGV. Trimming pared 3 bases from V and 5 bases from J, leaving 6 bases between. CDR3 coding DNA: TGTGCCAGCAGCTTCGGAGGAGATACGCAGTATTTT. Its protein is CASSFGGDTQYF.

This clone was observed once. The CDR3 DNA sequence: TGTGCCAGCAGTGCACTAGCGGGGATCGGGGAGCTGTTTTTT. Residues: CASSALAGIGELFF. The chain carries TRBV2 and TRBJ2-2; 10 bases match TRBD2. Germline trimming cut 4 bases from V and 7 bases from J; bases unmatched to any gene: 3. Germline-derived CDR1 and CDR2 are SNHLY and FYNNEI. The CDR3 is made up of 14 amino acids.

J is TRBJ1-6 and V is TRBV28; 7 bases line up with TRBD1. In germline, CDR1 is MDHEN, CDR2 SYDVKM. The CDR3 covers 15 residues. V shed 3 bases, J shed 4 bases, and the junction held 3 bases outside the gene matches. The CDR3 here is CASSFRDRYNSPLHF. The CDR3 DNA sequence: TGTGCCAGCAGTTTCCGGGACAGATATAATTCACCCCTCCACTTT.